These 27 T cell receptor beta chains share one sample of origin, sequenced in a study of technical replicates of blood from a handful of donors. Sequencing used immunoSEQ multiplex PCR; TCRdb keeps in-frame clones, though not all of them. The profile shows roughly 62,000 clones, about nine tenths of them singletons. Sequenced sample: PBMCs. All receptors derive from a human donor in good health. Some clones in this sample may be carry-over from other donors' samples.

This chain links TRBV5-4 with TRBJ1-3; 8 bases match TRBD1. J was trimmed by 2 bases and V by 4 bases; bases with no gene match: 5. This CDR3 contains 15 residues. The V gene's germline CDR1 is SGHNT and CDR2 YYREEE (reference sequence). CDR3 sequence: CASSHQQGAGNTIYF. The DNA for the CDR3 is TGTGCCAGCAGCCACCAACAGGGGGCTGGAAACACCATATATTTT.

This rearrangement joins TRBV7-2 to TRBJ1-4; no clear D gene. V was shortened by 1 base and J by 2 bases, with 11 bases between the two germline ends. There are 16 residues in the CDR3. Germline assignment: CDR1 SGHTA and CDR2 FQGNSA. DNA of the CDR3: TGTGCCAGCAGCTTAGACGGCCCGAGGACTAATGAAAAACTGTTTTTT. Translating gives CASSLDGPRTNEKLFF.

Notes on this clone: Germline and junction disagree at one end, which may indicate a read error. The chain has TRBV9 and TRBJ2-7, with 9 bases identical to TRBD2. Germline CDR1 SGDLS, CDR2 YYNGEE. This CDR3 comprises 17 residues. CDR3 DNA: TGTGCCAGTAGCGGCGAACTGGGGACTAGCAGCTCCTACGAGCAGTACTTC. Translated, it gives CASSGELGTSSSYEQYF.

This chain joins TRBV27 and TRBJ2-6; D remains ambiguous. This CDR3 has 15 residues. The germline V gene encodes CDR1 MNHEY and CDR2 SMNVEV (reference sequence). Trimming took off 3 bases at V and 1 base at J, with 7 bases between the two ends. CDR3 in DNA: TGTGCCAGCAGTTTTATCGTTTCTGGGGCCAACGTCCTGACTTTC. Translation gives CASSFIVSGANVLTF. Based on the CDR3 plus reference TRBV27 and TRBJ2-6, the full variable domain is EAQVTQNPRYLITVTGKKLTVTCSQNMNHEYMSWYRQDPGLGLRQIYYSMNVEVTDKGDVPEGYKVSRKEKRNFPLILESPSPNQTSLYFCASSFIVSGANVLTFGAGSRLTVL.

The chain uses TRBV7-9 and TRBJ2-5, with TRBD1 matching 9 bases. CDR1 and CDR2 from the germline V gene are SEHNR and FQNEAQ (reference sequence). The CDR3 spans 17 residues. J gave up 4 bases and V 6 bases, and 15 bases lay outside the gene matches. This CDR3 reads CASRGQSTGTGSETQYF. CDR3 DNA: TGTGCCAGCAGGGGCCAATCAACCGGGACAGGGTCAGAGACCCAGTACTTC.

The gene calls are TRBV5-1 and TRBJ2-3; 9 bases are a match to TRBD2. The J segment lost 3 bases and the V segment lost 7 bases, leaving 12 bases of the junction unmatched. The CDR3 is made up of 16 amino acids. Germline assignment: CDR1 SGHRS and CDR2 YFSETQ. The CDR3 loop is CASRVGISGGTDTQYF. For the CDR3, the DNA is TGCGCCAGCCGTGTGGGTATTAGCGGGGGAACAGATACGCAGTATTTT.

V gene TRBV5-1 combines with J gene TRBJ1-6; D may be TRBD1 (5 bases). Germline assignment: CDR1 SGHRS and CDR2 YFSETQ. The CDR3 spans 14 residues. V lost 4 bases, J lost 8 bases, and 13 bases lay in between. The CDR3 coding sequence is TGCGCCAGCAGCCCGGGTTGGGGGGATTCACCCCTCCACTTT. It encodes CASSPGWGDSPLHF.

Here the CDR3 DNA reads TGCGCCAGCAGCAAGGGACACGGCGGGCAGCCCCAGCATTTT. Its translation: CASSKGHGGQPQHF. The chain carries TRBV10-2 and TRBJ1-5, with a weak D call TRBD1 (6 bases). The CDR3 extends over 14 amino acids. In germline, CDR1 is WSHSY, CDR2 SAAADI. The germline V and J ends were trimmed by 6 bases and 7 bases, with 16 bases remaining between them.

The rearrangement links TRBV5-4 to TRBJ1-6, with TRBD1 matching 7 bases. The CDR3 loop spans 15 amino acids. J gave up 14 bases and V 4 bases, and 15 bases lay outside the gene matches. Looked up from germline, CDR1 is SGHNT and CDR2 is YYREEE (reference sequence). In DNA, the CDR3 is TGTGCCAGCAGCACCACCCGACAGGGCCCAGGGGCCCTCCACTTT. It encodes CASSTTRQGPGALHF.

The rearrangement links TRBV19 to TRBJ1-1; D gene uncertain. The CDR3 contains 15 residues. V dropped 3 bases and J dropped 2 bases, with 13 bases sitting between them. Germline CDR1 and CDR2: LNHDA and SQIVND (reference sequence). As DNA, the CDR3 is TGTGCCAGTAGTATCTTATGGGCAGAAAACACTGAAGCTTTCTTT. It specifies CASSILWAENTEAFF.

For the CDR3, the DNA is TGTGCCAGCAGTCGGGACAGGGGGCGTTCGGGCACTGAAGCTTTCTTT. Protein product: CASSRDRGRSGTEAFF. V gene TRBV4-2 combines with J gene TRBJ1-1; 12 bases fit TRBD1. Germline CDR1 LGHNA, CDR2 YNFKEQ. The CDR3 contains 16 residues. Trimming cost V 6 bases and J 4 bases; bases outside gene matches: 9.

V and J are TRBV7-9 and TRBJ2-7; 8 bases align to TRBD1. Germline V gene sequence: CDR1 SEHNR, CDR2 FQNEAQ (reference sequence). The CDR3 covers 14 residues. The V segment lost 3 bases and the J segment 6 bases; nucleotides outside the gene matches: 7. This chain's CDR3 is CASSFAGQGREQYF. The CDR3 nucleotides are TGTGCCAGCAGCTTCGCCGGACAGGGCCGCGAGCAGTACTTC.

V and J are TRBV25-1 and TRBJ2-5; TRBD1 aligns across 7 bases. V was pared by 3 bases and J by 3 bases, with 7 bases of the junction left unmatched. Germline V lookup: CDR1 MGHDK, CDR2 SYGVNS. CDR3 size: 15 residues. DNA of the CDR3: TGTGCCAGCAGTGACGACCGGGACAGAAAAGAGACCCAGTACTTC. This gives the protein CASSDDRDRKETQYF.

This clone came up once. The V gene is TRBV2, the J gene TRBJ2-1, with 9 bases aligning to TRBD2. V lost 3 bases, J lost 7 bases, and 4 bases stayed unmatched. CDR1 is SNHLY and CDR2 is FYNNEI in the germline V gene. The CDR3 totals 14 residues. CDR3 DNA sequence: TGTGCCAGCAGTGAGGATAGCGGGAGAAATGAGCAGTTCTTC. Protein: CASSEDSGRNEQFF.

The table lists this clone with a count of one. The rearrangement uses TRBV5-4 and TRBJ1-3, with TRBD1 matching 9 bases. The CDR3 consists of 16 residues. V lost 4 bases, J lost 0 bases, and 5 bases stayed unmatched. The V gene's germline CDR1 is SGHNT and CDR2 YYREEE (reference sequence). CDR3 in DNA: TGTGCCAGCAGCGGCGGACAGGGGCCCTCTGGAAACACCATATATTTT. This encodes CASSGGQGPSGNTIYF.

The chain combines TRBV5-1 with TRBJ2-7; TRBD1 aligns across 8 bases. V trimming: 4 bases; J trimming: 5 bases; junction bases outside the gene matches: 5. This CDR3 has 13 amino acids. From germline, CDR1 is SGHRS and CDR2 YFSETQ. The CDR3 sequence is CASSRQTGDEQYF. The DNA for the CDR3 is TGCGCCAGCAGCCGACAGACAGGGGACGAGCAGTACTTC.

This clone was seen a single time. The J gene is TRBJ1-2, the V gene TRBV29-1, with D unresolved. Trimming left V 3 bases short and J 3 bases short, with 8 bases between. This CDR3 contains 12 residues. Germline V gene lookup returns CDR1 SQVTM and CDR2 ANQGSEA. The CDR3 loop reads CSVDAEYYGYTF. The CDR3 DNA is TGCAGCGTTGACGCGGAGTACTATGGCTACACCTTC.

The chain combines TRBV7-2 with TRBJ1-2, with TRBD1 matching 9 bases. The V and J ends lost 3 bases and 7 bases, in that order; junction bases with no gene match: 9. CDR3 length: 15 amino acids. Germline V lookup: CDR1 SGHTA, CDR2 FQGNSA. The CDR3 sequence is CASSLQGQGNRGYTF. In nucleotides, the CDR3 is TGTGCCAGCAGCTTGCAGGGACAGGGCAATCGTGGCTACACCTTC.

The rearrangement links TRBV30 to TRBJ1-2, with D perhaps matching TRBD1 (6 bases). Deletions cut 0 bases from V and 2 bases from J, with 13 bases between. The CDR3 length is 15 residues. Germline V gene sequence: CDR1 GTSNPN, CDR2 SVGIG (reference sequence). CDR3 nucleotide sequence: TGTGCCTGGAGTGTACGGGGGGCGTCGAACTATGGCTACACCTTC. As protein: CAWSVRGASNYGYTF.

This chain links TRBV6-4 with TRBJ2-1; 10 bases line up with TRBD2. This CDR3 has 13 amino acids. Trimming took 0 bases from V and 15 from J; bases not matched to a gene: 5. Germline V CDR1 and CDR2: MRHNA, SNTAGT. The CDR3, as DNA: TGTGCCAGCAGTGACTCGGGGGCTAGCGGGAGGTTCTTC. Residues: CASSDSGASGRFF.

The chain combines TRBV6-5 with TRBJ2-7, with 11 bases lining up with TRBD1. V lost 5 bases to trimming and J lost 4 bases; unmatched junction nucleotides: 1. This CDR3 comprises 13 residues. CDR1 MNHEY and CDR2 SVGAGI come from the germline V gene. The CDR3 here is CASSGTGGYEQYF. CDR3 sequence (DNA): TGTGCCAGCAGTGGGACAGGGGGTTACGAGCAGTACTTC.

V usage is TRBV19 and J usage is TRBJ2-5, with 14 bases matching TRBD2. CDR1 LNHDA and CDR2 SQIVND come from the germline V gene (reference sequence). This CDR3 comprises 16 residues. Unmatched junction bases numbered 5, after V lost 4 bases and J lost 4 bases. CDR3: CASSKGLAGGVETQYF. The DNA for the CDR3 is TGTGCCAGTAGTAAAGGACTAGCGGGGGGTGTAGAGACCCAGTACTTC.

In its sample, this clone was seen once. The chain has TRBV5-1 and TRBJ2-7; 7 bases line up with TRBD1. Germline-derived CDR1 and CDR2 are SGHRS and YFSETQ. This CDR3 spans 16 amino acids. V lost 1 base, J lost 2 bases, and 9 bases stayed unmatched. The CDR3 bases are TGCGCCAGCAGCTTGACCCACAGGGGCCAACCCTACGAGCAGTACTTC. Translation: CASSLTHRGQPYEQYF.

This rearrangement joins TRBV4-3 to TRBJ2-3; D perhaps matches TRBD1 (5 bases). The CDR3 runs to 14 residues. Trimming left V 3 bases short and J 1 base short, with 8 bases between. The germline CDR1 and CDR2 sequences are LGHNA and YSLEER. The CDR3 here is CASSQLTGTDTQYF. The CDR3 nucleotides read TGCGCCAGCAGCCAGCTGACAGGCACAGATACGCAGTATTTT.

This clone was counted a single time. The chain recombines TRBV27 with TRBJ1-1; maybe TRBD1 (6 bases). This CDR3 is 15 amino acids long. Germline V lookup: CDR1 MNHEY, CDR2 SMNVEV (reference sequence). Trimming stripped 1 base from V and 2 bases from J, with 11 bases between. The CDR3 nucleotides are TGTGCCAGCAGTTTATTTAGGGGGAGAAACACTGAAGCTTTCTTT. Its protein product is CASSLFRGRNTEAFF.

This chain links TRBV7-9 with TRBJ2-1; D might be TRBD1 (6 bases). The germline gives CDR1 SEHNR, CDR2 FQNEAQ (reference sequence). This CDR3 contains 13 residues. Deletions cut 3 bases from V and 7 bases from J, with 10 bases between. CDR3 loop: CASSLGAQNEQFF. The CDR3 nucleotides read TGTGCCAGCAGCTTGGGGGCGCAGAATGAGCAGTTCTTC.

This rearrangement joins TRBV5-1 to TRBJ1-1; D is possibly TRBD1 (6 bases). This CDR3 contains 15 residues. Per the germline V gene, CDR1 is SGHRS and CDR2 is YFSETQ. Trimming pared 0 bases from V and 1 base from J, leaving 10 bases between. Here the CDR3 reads CASSLGQASNTEAFF. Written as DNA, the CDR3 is TGCGCCAGCAGCTTGGGACAGGCTTCGAACACTGAAGCTTTCTTT.